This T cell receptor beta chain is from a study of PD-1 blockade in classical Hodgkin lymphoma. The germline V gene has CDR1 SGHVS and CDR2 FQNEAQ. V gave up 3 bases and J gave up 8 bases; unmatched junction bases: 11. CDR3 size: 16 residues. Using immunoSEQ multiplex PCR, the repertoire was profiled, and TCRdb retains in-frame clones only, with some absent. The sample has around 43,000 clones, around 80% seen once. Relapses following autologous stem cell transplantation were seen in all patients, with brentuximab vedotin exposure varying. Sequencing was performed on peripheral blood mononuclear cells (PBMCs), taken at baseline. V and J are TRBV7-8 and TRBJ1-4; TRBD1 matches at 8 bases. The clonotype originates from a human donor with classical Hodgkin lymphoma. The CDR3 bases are TGTGCCAGCAGCTTTATAGCTGGACAGGGTAAGGAAAAACTGTTTTTT. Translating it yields CASSFIAGQGKEKLFF.